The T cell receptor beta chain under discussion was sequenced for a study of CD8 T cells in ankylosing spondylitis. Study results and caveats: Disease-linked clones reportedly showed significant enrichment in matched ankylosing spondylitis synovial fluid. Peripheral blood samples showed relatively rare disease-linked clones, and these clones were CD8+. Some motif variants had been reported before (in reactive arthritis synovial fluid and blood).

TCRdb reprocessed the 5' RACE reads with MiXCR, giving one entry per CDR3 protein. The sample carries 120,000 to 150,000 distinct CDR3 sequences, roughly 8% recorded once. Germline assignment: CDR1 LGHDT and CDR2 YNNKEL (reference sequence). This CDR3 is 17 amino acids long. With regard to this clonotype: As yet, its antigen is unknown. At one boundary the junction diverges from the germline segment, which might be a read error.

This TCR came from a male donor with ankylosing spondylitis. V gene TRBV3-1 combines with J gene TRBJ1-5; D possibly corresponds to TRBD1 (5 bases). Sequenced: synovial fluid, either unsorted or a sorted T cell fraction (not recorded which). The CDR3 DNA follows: TGTGCCAGCTGCCAAGAGAACAGTGGGCAGGGCCTGGAACCCCAGCATTTT. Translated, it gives CASCQENSGQGLEPQHF.